This T cell receptor (beta chain) came from a study of CD8+ T cells in alopecia areata. Study details: Treated individuals took tofacitinib by mouth, 5 to 10 mg twice daily. Severity in treated patients was scored by percentage of scalp area affected.

RNA, once extracted, was reverse transcribed into cDNA for use as the sequencing template. The protocol was immunoSEQ multiplex PCR, while the TCRdb copy is restricted to in-frame clones and leaves out a portion. The sample records about 180,000 clones, about three fifths being singletons. Points on this clone: Antigen specificity is unknown.

Noted treatment: oral pan-JAK inhibitor, 5-10 mg twice daily. Lesional scalp tissue (obtained by punch biopsy) and peripheral blood were collected from alopecia areata patients. General study findings and limits: Clonality was higher in lesional than normal scalp, especially in alopecia totalis/universalis.

The TCR comes from a human donor with alopecia areata. Sample: CD4+ T cells sorted from blood, taken between weeks 55 and 65, from a patient treated with tofacitinib.

CDR3 bases: TGTGCCAGCAGCAGTTATGGGGGGACCACAGATACGCAGTATTTT. Protein product: CASSSYGGTTDTQYF. The chain couples TRBV7-6 to TRBJ2-3; tentatively, D is TRBD2 (6 bases). This CDR3 comprises 15 residues. Trimming left V 5 bases short and J 2 bases short, with 14 bases between. Germline CDR1 reads SGHVS; CDR2 reads FNYEAQ.